This T cell receptor (beta chain) was observed in a study of shared clonotypes between healthy human individuals. Findings and caveats of the study: Across subsets, estimated richness was generally greater for naive than for memory populations.

Using immunoSEQ multiplex PCR, the repertoire was profiled, and TCRdb retains in-frame clones only, with some absent. Here the sample spans approximately 2,000,000 clones, under 95% being singletons. A remark on this clone: Antigen unknown.

Germline loops: CDR1 MNHNS, CDR2 SASEGT. The V end was cut by 2 bases, the J end by 8 bases, with 12 bases between. The CDR3 covers 13 residues. The specimen was naive CD4+ T cells from PBMCs. This sample's subset: CD45RA+ positively selected. The TCR originated in a man aged 18 to 30 in good health. Some clones in this sample may be carry-over from other donors' samples. This chain connects TRBV6-1 to TRBJ1-2; D gene uncertain. The CDR3 here is CASSEQEGEGYTF. In DNA form, the CDR3 reads TGTGCCAGCAGTGAACAGGAGGGTGAAGGCTACACCTTC.